Listed below are T cell receptor beta chains from one sample, sequenced in a study of CD8+ T cells in alopecia areata. Assay used: immunoSEQ multiplex PCR; TCRdb lists only in-frame clones, some missing. The data show about 200,000 clones, more than 50% seen once. Sequencing was performed on CD8+ T cells sorted from blood. Source of these receptors: a human donor in good health. Both conserved end residues are part of each CDR3. The D gene is left open where the match is weak. Expanded clones are given a class, and other clones once, few, many or no size at all.

size: .
V: TRBV4-1
D: .
J: TRBJ2-7
CDR3: CASSQEERPAYEQYF

size: .
V: TRBV5-1
D: TRBD2
J: TRBJ2-1
CDR3: CASSPTSGGSRRNEQFF

size: few
V: TRBV19
D: .
J: TRBJ2-7
CDR3: CASSPTNSEQYF

size: .
V: TRBV29-1
D: .
J: TRBJ1-2
CDR3: CSVGTRNYGYTF

size: few
V: TRBV27
D: .
J: TRBJ2-5
CDR3: CASSFSGQETQYF

size: few
V: TRBV10-3
D: TRBD1
J: TRBJ2-3
CDR3: CAISAGTGTKSDTQYF

size: few
V: TRBV29-1
D: .
J: TRBJ1-2
CDR3: CSVRGDGYGYTF

size: .
V: TRBV6-5
D: .
J: TRBJ2-2
CDR3: CASSTNTGELFF

size: .
V: TRBV19
D: .
J: TRBJ1-2
CDR3: CASRPWDGANYGYTF

size: .
V: TRBV28
D: TRBD1
J: TRBJ2-7
CDR3: CASREQGYEQYF

size: .
V: TRBV11-2
D: TRBD1
J: TRBJ1-1
CDR3: CASSSPGQGDTEAFF

size: .
V: TRBV4-1
D: TRBD1
J: TRBJ1-6
CDR3: CASSRDRGVIGSPLHF

size: few
V: TRBV7-9
D: TRBD1
J: TRBJ2-5
CDR3: CASRPARGIETQYF

size: .
V: TRBV2
D: .
J: TRBJ1-1
CDR3: CASSEKSEAFF

size: .
V: TRBV23-1
D: .
J: TRBJ2-1
CDR3: CASSHPGYNEQFF

size: .
V: TRBV27
D: .
J: TRBJ2-3
CDR3: CASSLFSGRTDTQYF

size: .
V: TRBV29-1
D: .
J: TRBJ2-3
CDR3: CSVVLGTESTDTQYF

size: .
V: TRBV9
D: .
J: TRBJ2-3
CDR3: CASSPGTDTQYF

size: .
V: TRBV7-2
D: TRBD1
J: TRBJ1-4
CDR3: CASSYRGDRVLRNEKLFF

size: few
V: TRBV7-8
D: TRBD2
J: TRBJ2-5
CDR3: CASSASGGAWETQYF

size: .
V: TRBV5-1
D: TRBD2
J: TRBJ2-1
CDR3: CASSLENSGGLYNEQFF

size: few
V: TRBV11-2
D: .
J: TRBJ2-7
CDR3: CASSLDEQYF

size: .
V: TRBV7-9
D: TRBD1
J: TRBJ1-2
CDR3: CASSSTGDFNYGYTF

size: .
V: TRBV5-1
D: TRBD1
J: TRBJ1-1
CDR3: CASSSHGQGAADTEAFF

size: .
V: TRBV4-1
D: .
J: TRBJ1-5
CDR3: CASSQDPPIPPNQPQHF

size: .
V: TRBV27
D: .
J: TRBJ2-7
CDR3: CASSLWGETYEQYF

size: once
V: TRBV29-1
D: TRBD1
J: TRBJ1-1
CDR3: CSVLTGGYTEAFF

size: .
V: TRBV27
D: .
J: TRBJ2-7
CDR3: CASSLYRGRTGKQYF

size: few
V: TRBV5-6
D: TRBD1
J: TRBJ1-1
CDR3: CASSFGQVEAFF

size: .
V: TRBV13
D: .
J: TRBJ2-2
CDR3: CASSLGGVRPTGELFF

size: .
V: TRBV29-1
D: TRBD2
J: TRBJ2-1
CDR3: CSVEPGTSGGKVNEQFF

size: few
V: TRBV7-9
D: TRBD1
J: TRBJ1-2
CDR3: CASSSGQGNNYGYTF

size: few
V: TRBV19
D: .
J: TRBJ2-7
CDR3: CASSNLGYEQYF

size: .
V: TRBV5-1
D: TRBD2
J: TRBJ2-5
CDR3: CASSSGLAGLQETQYF

size: .
V: TRBV29-1
D: TRBD2
J: TRBJ2-1
CDR3: CSVESAGDFPTGYYNEQFF

size: .
V: TRBV29-1
D: TRBD2
J: TRBJ2-3
CDR3: CSVEEVPSGGAIPTDTQYF

size: .
V: TRBV27
D: .
J: TRBJ1-3
CDR3: CASSLSNADSGNTIYF

size: .
V: TRBV7-7
D: .
J: TRBJ2-5
CDR3: CASSIRVGLQETQYF

size: .
V: TRBV12-5
D: .
J: TRBJ1-1
CDR3: CASGLASTGFFTEAFF

size: .
V: TRBV7-9
D: TRBD1
J: TRBJ1-1
CDR3: CASSPRGDPEAFF

size: .
V: TRBV5-1
D: .
J: TRBJ1-1
CDR3: CASHTSAGPGDTEAFF

size: .
V: TRBV6-5
D: .
J: TRBJ2-5
CDR3: CASGQPSETQYF

size: .
V: TRBV5-4
D: TRBD1
J: TRBJ2-7
CDR3: CASSPGQGSYEQYF

size: .
V: TRBV7-9
D: TRBD1
J: TRBJ2-7
CDR3: CASSGDRVKYEQYF

size: .
V: TRBV29-1
D: .
J: TRBJ2-5
CDR3: CSVGRQVETQYF

size: .
V: TRBV29-1
D: TRBD1
J: TRBJ2-7
CDR3: CSVADRGETYEQYF

size: .
V: TRBV10-2
D: .
J: TRBJ1-4
CDR3: CASSEKLFF

size: .
V: TRBV13
D: TRBD1
J: TRBJ1-2
CDR3: CASSPPTGELYGYTF

size: .
V: TRBV23-1
D: .
J: TRBJ1-1
CDR3: CASSPVFKAEAFF

size: few
V: TRBV7-9
D: .
J: TRBJ2-5
CDR3: CASSLVTAYQETQYF

size: .
V: TRBV29-1
D: .
J: TRBJ2-7
CDR3: CSVSGTDYYEQYF

size: .
V: TRBV9
D: TRBD1
J: TRBJ1-1
CDR3: CASSAGTAEAFF

size: .
V: TRBV2
D: TRBD1
J: TRBJ2-3
CDR3: CASRMGRGLTDTQYF